The 2 T cell receptor beta chains below were found in one sample sequenced in a study of cytomegalovirus exposure and HLA in healthy donors. The PCR used 60 Vbeta and 13 Jbeta primers. The protocol was immunoSEQ multiplex PCR, while the TCRdb copy is restricted to in-frame clones and leaves out a portion. There are 150,000 to 200,000 clones in the sample; less than 90% occur only once, and approximately 4% lies in the top ten. Sequencing input: PBMCs. These receptors were collected from a man aged 45-65 years in good health and CMV-seropositive.

This clone was recorded a few times. CDR3 sequence (DNA): TGTGCCAGCAGCTTGCGTCACACTGAAGCTTTCTTT. Protein sequence: CASSLRHTEAFF. The genes are TRBV5-6 and TRBJ1-1; D unresolved. From germline, CDR1 is SGHDT and CDR2 YYEEEE. The CDR3 spans 12 residues. The germline V and J ends were trimmed by 1 base and 3 bases, with 4 bases remaining between them. Full variable domain (remainder filled in from reference TRBV5-6 and TRBJ1-1): DAGVTQSPTHLIKTRGQQVTLRCSPKSGHDTVSWYQQALGQGPQFIFQYYEEEERQRGNFPDRFSGHQFPNYSSELNVNALLLGDSALYLCASSLRHTEAFFGQGTRLTVV.

This rearrangement joins TRBV6-1 to TRBJ1-2; 10 bases agree with TRBD1. The CDR3 is made up of 13 amino acids. The trim removed 6 bases at V and 3 bases at J, leaving 1 base unmatched. The germline V gene encodes CDR1 MNHNS and CDR2 SASEGT. This CDR3 is CASRTGGDYGYTF. The DNA for the CDR3 is TGTGCCAGCAGGACAGGGGGCGACTATGGCTACACCTTC.